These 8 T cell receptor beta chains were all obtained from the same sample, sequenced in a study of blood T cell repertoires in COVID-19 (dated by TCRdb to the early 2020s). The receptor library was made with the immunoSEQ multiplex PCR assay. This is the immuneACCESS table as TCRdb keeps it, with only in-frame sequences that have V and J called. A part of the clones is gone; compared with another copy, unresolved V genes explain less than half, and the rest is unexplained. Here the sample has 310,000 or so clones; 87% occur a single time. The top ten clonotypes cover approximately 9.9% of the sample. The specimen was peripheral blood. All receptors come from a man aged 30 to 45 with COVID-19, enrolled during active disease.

In DNA form, the CDR3 reads TGCGCCAGCAGCCAAGATATCGGGGACTGGAGTTCGGGCGAAAAACTGTTTTTT. Amino acids: CASSQDIGDWSSGEKLFF. The chain has TRBV4-3 and TRBJ1-4; possibly TRBD1 for D (5 bases). The V end lost 0 bases, the J end lost 8 bases, and 22 bases lay between the germline ends. Germline loops: CDR1 LGHNA, CDR2 YSLEER. The CDR3 has 18 amino acids.

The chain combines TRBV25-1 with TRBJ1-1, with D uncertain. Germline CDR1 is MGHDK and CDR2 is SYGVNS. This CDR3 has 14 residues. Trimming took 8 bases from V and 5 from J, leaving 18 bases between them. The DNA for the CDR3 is TGTGCCAGCGGGAGAGGTCGGGTAGAAACTGAAGCTTTCTTT. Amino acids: CASGRGRVETEAFF.

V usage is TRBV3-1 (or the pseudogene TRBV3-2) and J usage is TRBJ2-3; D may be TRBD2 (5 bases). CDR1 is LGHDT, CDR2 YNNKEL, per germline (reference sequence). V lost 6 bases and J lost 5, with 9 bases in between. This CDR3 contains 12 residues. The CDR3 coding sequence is TGTGCCAGCAGGGCCGAGGGAGATACGCAGTATTTT. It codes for CASRAEGDTQYF.

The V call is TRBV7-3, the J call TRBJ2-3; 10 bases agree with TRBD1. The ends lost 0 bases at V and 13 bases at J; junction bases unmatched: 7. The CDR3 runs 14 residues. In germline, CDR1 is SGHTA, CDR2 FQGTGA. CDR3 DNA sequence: TGTGCCAGCAGCTTAACTCTCTCGGGACAGGGGAAGTATTTT. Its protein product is CASSLTLSGQGKYF.

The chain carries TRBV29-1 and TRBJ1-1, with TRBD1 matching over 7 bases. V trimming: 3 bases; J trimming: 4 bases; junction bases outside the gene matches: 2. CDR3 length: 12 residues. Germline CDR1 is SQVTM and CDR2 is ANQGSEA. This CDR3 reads CSVDQGGTEAFF. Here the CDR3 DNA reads TGCAGCGTTGACCAGGGGGGCACTGAAGCTTTCTTT. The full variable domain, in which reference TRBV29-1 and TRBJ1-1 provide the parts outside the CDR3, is SAVISQKPSRDICQRGTSLTIQCQVDSQVTMMFWYRQQPGQSLTLIATANQGSEATYESGFVIDKFPISRPNLTFSTLTVSNMSPEDSSIYLCSVDQGGTEAFFGQGTRLTVV.

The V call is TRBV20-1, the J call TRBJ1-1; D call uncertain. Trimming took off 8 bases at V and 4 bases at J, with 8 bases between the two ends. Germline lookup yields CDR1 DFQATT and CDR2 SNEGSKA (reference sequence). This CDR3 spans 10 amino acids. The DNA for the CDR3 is TGCAGTAAGCGCAGCACTGAAGCTTTCTTT. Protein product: CSKRSTEAFF.

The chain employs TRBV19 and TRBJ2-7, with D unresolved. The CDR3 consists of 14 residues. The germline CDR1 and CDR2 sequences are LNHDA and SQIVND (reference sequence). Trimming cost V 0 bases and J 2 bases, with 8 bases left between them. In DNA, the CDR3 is TGTGCCAGTAGTATAGAAATGGGCCCCTACGAGCAGTACTTC. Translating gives CASSIEMGPYEQYF.

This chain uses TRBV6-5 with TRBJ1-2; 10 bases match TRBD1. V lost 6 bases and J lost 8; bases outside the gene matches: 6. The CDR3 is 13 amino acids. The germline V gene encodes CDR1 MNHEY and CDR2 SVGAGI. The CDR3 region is CASSFGQGGGYTF. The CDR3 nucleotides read TGTGCCAGCAGCTTTGGACAGGGGGGAGGCTACACCTTC.